This T cell receptor (beta chain) was sequenced for a study of T cell responses to AZD1222 COVID-19 vaccine. General study results and limits: Nearly half of unique spike-specific TCRs reportedly avoided B.1.351 and B.1.1.7 mutated regions. Spike-specific TCR breadth and depth grew following two AZD1222 doses. White British ancestry dominated among donors, who included more females, and clonal diversity was possibly underestimated.

The germline V gene encodes CDR1 MNHEY and CDR2 SVGEGT. CDR3 length equals 14 residues. The germline V and J ends were trimmed by 2 bases and 0 bases, with 7 bases remaining between them. Sequenced by immunoSEQ multiplex PCR; TCRdb stores in-frame clones only, minus some. This sample has 95,000 to 100,000 clones; 70% to 85% occur once, and the top ten carry approximately 14%. Comments on this clone: Its antigen is unknown.

Sequencing used peripheral blood, obtained 28 days after the second AZD1222 dose. The sequence was collected from an adult who received the AZD1222 COVID-19 vaccine. The chain uses TRBV6-2 or TRBV6-3 and TRBJ1-1; unclear D gene. The CDR3 DNA is TGTGCCAGCAGTTACATGACGGTGAACACTGAAGCTTTCTTT. Its translation: CASSYMTVNTEAFF.